This T cell receptor (beta chain) was sequenced in a study of cytomegalovirus exposure and HLA in healthy donors. Regarding the study as a whole: The investigators catalogued 164 TCR beta chains as cytomegalovirus-associated. Another analysis was done later, and it associated approximately 15,000 TCR beta sequences with HLA alleles at 0.05 false discovery rate. In a later analysis, DRB1 alleles had the most associated TCRs; HLA-C alleles the fewest.

This clone came up a few times. The antigen is undetermined. This CDR3 region has 18 residues. CDR1 is SGHAT and CDR2 is FQNNGV in the germline V gene. Losses at the gene ends were 4 bases for V and 0 bases for J; bases not matched to a gene: 11. PCR involved 60 Vbeta and 13 Jbeta primers. TCRdb keeps only in-frame clones here, not all; method: immunoSEQ multiplex PCR. The sample holds about 120,000 clones; over 75% are singletons and the top ten take approximately 5.5%. This TCR derives from a man aged 18 to 35 in good health and CMV-seropositive. The chain has TRBV11-2 and TRBJ2-1; 8 bases map to TRBD1. Specimen: PBMCs. The CDR3 spells CASSSIQHDRGSYNEQFF. In DNA form, the CDR3 reads TGTGCCAGCAGCTCGATCCAACATGACAGGGGCTCCTACAATGAGCAGTTCTTC.